Here is one TCR beta chain with its context. Its specificity is not known. This sample was taken from a study of identical twins. The authors used template switching to add a universal primer site and gave cDNA unique molecular identifiers. TCRdb reanalysed the 5' RACE reads using MiXCR and keeps one entry per CDR3 protein. The top ten hold less than 0.35% of the sample, which has around 1.7 million distinct CDR3 sequences, roughly 35% seen once. The study, taken as a whole, reports: There was more out-of-frame TCR alpha sharing in monozygotic twins than models estimated.

V lost 3 bases and J lost 3, with 9 bases in between. CDR1 MNHEY and CDR2 SMNVEV come from the germline V gene (reference sequence). The CDR3 totals 14 residues. The source of this sequence is a newborn girl in good health. The chain uses TRBV27 and TRBJ1-5, with a tentative D call TRBD1 (5 bases). The specimen sequenced was cord blood. The CDR3 loop reads CASSLGRNNQPQHF. CDR3 sequence (DNA): TGTGCCAGCAGTTTGGGACGGAACAATCAGCCCCAGCATTTT.